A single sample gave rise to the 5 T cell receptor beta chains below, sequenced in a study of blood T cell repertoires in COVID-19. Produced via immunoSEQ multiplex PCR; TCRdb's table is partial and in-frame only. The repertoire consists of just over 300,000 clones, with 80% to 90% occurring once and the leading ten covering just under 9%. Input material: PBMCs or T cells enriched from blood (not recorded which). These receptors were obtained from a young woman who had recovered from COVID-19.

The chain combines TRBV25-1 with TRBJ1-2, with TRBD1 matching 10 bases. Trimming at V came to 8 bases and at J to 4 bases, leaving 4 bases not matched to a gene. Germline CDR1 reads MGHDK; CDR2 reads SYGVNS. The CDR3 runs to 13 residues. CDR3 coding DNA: TGTGCCAGCCGACAGGGGGCAAGCTATGGCTACACCTTC. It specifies CASRQGASYGYTF.

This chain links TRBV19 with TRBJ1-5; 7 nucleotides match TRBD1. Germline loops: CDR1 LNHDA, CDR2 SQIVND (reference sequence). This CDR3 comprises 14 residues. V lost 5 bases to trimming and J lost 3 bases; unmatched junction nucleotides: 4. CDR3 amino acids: CASSRQGNNQPQHF. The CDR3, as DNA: TGTGCCAGTAGTCGACAGGGCAACAATCAGCCCCAGCATTTT.

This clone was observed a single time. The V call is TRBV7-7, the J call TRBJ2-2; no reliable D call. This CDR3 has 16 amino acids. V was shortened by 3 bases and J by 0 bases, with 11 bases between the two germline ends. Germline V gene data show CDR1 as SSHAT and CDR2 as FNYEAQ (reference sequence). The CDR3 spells CASSFEFGSNTGELFF. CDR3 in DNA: TGTGCCAGCAGCTTCGAGTTCGGTTCGAACACCGGGGAGCTGTTTTTT.

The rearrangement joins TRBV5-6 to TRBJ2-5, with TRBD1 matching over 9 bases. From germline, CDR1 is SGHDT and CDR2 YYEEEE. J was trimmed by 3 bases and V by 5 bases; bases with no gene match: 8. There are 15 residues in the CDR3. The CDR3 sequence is CASSSQGAVEETQYF. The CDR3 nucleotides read TGTGCCAGCAGTTCACAGGGGGCTGTTGAAGAGACCCAGTACTTC.

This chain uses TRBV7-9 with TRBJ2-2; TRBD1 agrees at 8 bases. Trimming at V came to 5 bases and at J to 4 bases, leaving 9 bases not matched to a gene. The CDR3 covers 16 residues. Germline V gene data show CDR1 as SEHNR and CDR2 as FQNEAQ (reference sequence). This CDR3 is CASSGNRGMGTGELFF. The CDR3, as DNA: TGTGCCAGCAGCGGGAACAGGGGGATGGGCACCGGGGAGCTGTTTTTT. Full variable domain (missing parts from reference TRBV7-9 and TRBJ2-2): DTGVSQNPRHKITKRGQNVTFRCDPISEHNRLYWYRQTLGQGPEFLTYFQNEAQLEKSRLLSDRFSAERPKGSFSTLEIQRTEQGDSAMYLCASSGNRGMGTGELFFGEGSRLTVL.